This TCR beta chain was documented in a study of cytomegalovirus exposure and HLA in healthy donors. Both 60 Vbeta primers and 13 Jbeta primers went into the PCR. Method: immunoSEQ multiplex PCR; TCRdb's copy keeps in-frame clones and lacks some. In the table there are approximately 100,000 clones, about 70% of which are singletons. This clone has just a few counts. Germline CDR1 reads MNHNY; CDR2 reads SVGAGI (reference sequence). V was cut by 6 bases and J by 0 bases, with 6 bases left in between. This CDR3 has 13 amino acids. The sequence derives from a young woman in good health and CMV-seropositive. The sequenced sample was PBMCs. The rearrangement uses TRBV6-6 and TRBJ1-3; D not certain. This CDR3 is CASRTTSGNTIYF. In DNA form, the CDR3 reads TGTGCCAGCAGGACAACCTCTGGAAACACCATATATTTT.